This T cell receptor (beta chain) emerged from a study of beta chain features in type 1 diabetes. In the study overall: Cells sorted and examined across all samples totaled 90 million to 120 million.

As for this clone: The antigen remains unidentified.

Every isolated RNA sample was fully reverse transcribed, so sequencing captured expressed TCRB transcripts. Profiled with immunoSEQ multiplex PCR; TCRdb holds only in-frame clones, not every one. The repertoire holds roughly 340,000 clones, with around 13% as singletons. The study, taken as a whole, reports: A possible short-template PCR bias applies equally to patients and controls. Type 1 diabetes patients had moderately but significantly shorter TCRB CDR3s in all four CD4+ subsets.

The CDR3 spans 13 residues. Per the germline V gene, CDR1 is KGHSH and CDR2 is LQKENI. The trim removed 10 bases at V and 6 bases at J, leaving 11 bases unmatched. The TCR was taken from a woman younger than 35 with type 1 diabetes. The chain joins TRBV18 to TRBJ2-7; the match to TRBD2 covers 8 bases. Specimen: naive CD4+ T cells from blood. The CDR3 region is CATFGLAGSEQYF. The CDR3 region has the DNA TGTGCCACCTTCGGGCTAGCGGGTTCCGAGCAGTACTTC.